A selection of T cell receptor beta chains follows, all from one sample in a study of blood T cell repertoires in COVID-19. Assay used: immunoSEQ multiplex PCR; TCRdb lists only in-frame clones, some missing. The sample lists 260,000 or so clones; around 82% were seen once. Material: peripheral blood. These receptors all stem from a human donor in a cohort sampled during active COVID-19. Each CDR3 is given without its conserved first and last residue.

V gene,CDR3 protein
TRBV7-2,ASSLVSGQNTEAF
TRBV5-5,ASSPLTANEKLF
TRBV10-2,ASGRLAGFVSSGANVLT
TRBV5-1,ASSLLTGGGSYEQY
TRBV3-1/TRBV3-2,ASSRKQVSSGNTIY
TRBV10-3,AISARDRGSEAF
TRBV7-9,ASTPYEGAKNIQY
TRBV27,ASSPLQGRGTSGSYEQY
TRBV6-4,ASSDSGGSYFFNEQF
TRBV29-1,SVELTVNPTEAF
TRBV11-2,ASSSTYEQY
TRBV4-1,ASSQLLQGINQPQH
TRBV29-1,SVTAGQGVRTDTQY
TRBV7-9,ASSLIGNYEQY
TRBV4-3,ASSGGQGNTGELF
TRBV6-5,ASSDRSGWNTEAF
TRBV15,ATSPSGRARNEQF
TRBV7-9,ASSLDKSYEQY
TRBV5-1,ASSQQQGGSGNTIY
TRBV7-7,ASSALAGEQF
TRBV10-2,ASSQQGSEPQH
TRBV6-5,ASTPAGFGEQY
TRBV6-5,ASSRSTDTEAF
TRBV29-1,SGETGTAQY
TRBV5-4,ASSFSLDSHTIY
TRBV10-3,AISASPQETQY
TRBV5-5,ASSPPRTSGEIFTDTQY
TRBV2,ASSRLADTDTQY
TRBV6-5,ASSYLGLAPSGELF
TRBV2,ASSLGTGGPYNEQF
TRBV24-1,ATSDSSYEQY
TRBV18,ASSPSRDTQY
TRBV6-1,ASSEIEGRGTGELF
TRBV4-1,ASSQDRVGNSPLH
TRBV7-8,ATGTGGTYEQY
TRBV28,ASSPNPAGALLYNYGYT
TRBV19,ASSRQPIGTDTQY
TRBV5-1,ASSTTRAGGRNEQY
TRBV6-6,ASSQTSGPLQETQY
TRBV4-3,ASSREGVIYEQY
TRBV7-9,ASSFLSGTNIAKNIQY
TRBV2,ASSDRELNNQPQH
TRBV6-1,ASSEGTAQETQY
TRBV4-1,ASSPYYSGFPYEQY
TRBV6-5,ASSYSSRGRGELF
TRBV10-2,ASRTGTGGVNTEAF